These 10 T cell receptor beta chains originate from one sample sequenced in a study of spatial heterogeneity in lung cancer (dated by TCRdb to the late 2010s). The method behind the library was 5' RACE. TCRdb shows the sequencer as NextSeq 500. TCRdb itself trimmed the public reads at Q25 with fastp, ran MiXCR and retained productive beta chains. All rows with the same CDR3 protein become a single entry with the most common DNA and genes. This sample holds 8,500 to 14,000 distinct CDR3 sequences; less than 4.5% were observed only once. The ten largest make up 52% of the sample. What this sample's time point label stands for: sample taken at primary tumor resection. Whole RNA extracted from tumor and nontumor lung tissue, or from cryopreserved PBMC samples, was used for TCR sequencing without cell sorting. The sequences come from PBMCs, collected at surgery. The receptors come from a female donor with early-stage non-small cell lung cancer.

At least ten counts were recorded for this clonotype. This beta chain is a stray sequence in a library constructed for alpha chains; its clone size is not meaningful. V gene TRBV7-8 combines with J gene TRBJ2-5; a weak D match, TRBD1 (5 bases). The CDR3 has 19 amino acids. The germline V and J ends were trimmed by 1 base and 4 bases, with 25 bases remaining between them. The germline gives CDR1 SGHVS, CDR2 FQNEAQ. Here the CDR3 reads CASSLVNRGMSLFGETQYF. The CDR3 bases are TGTGCCAGCAGCTTAGTAAATAGGGGTATGAGCTTATTCGGAGAGACCCAGTACTTC.

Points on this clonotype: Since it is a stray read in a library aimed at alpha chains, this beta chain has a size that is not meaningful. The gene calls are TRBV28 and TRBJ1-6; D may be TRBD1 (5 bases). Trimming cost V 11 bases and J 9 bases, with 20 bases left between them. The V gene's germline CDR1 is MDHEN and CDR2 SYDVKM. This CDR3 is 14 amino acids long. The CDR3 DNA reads TGTGCCGGATCTCCCCCCGCAAGGGGTTCACCCCTCCACTTT. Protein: CAGSPPARGSPLHF. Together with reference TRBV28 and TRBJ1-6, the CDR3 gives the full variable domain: DVKVTQSSRYLVKRTGEKVFLECVQDMDHENMFWYRQDPGLGLRLIYFSYDVKMKEKGDIPEGYSVSREKKERFSLILESASTNQTSMYLCAGSPPARGSPLHFGNGTRLTVT.

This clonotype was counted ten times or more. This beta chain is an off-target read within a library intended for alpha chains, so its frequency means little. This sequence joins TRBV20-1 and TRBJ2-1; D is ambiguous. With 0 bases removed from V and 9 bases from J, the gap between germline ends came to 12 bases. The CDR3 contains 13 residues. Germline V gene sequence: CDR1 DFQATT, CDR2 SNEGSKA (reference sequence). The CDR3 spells CSAREQTVGEQFF. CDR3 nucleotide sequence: TGCAGTGCTAGAGAGCAAACGGTGGGTGAGCAGTTCTTC.

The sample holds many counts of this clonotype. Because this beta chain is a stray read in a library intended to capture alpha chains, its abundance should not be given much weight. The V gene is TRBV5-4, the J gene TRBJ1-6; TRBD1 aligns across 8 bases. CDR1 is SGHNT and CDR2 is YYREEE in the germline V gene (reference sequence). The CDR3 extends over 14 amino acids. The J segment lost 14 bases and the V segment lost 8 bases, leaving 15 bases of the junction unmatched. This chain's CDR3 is CARRQGTTNRALHF. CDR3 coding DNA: TGTGCCAGGCGACAGGGGACTACCAATCGGGCCCTCCACTTT.

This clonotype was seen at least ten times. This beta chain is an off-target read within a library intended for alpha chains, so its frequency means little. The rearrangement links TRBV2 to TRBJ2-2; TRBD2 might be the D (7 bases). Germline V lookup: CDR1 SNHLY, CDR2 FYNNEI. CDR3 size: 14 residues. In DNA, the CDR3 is TGTGCGACGCAAGGGGGGGTAAACACCGGGGAGCTGTTTTTT. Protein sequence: CATQGGVNTGELFF.

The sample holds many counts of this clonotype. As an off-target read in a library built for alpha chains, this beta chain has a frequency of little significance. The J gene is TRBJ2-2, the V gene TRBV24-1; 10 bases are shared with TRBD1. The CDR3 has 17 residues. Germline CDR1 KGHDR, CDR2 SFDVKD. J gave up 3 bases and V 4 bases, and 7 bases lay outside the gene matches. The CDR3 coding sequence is TGTGCCACCAGTGACTTGGTTGGGACAGGGGACACCGGGGAGCTGTTTTTT. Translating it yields CATSDLVGTGDTGELFF.

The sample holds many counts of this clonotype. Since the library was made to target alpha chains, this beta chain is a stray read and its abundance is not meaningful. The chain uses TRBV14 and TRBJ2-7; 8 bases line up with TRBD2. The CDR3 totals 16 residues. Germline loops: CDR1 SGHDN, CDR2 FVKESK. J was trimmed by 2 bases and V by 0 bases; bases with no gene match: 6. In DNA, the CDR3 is TGTGCCAGCAGCCAAGATGAGGGAGCGGGGGCCTACGAGCAGTACTTC. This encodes CASSQDEGAGAYEQYF. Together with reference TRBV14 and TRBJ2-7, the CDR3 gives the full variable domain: EAGVTQFPSHSVIEKGQTVTLRCDPISGHDNLYWYRRVMGKEIKFLLHFVKESKQDESGMPNNRFLAERTGGTYSTLKVQPAELEDSGVYFCASSQDEGAGAYEQYFGPGTRLTVT.

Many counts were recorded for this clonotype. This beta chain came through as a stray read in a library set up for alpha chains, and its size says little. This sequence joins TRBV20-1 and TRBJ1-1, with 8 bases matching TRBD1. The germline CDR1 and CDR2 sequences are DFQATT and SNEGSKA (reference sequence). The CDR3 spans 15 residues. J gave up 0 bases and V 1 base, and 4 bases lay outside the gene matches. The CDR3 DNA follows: TGCAGTGCTAGAGGTCGACAGGGGTTGAACACTGAAGCTTTCTTT. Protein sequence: CSARGRQGLNTEAFF.

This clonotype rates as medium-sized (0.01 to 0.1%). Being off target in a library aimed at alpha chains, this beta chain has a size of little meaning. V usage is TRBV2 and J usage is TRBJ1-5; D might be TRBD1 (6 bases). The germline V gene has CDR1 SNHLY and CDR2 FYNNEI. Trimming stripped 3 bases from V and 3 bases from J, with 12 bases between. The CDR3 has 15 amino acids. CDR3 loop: CASSDGAGANQPQHF. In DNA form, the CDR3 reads TGTGCCAGCAGTGACGGGGCAGGGGCCAATCAGCCCCAGCATTTT.

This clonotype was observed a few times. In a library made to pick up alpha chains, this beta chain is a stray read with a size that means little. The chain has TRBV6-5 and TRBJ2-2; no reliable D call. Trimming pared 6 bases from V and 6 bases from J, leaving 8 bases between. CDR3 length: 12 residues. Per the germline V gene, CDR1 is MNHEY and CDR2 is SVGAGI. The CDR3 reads CASRDLAGELFF. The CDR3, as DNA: TGTGCCAGCAGAGATTTAGCCGGGGAGCTGTTTTTT.